This TCR beta chain was sequenced in a study of cytomegalovirus exposure and HLA in healthy donors. Study at large: Falling in the Caucasian-associated ancestry cluster were roughly 80% of approximately 410 genotyped donors. Whole-study findings and limits: Later analysis demonstrated an association between a missense DCLRE1C variant and TCR beta V- and J-gene trimming. The classifier was said to identify cytomegalovirus status with high specificity and sensitivity. In an earlier analysis, in some 600 donors, most V segments appeared productive either ~90% or ~30% of the time.

Researchers ran the PCR with 60 Vbeta and 13 Jbeta primers. Generated by immunoSEQ multiplex PCR, the TCRdb table keeps only in-frame clones and is missing some. The table includes around 92,000 clones, around 81% detected once. On this clone: Its antigen is not known.

V lost 6 bases and J lost 1; bases outside the gene matches: 5. Germline loops: CDR1 LNHDA, CDR2 SQIVND (reference sequence). There are 15 residues in the CDR3. V usage is TRBV19 and J usage is TRBJ2-2, with 7 bases that match TRBD2. This TCR was recovered from a man between 18 and 29 years old in good health and CMV-seronegative. Material for sequencing was PBMCs. The CDR3 coding sequence is TGTGCCAGTAGCGGGGGGTTCCTGAACACCGGGGAGCTGTTTTTT. Its translation is CASSGGFLNTGELFF.